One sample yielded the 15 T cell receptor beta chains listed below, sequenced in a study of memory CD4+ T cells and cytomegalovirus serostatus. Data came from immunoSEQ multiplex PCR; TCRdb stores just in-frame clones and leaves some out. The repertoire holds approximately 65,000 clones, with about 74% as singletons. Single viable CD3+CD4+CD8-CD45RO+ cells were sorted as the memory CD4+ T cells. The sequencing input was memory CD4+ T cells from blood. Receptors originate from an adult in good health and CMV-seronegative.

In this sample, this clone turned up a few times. CDR3 protein: CASSLLQGATGELFF. CDR3 DNA: TGTGCCAGCAGCTTATTGCAGGGAGCCACCGGGGAGCTGTTTTTT. The genes are TRBV7-9 and TRBJ2-2; D might be TRBD1 or TRBD2, each matching 5 bases. This CDR3 is 15 amino acids long. V was pared by 2 bases and J by 4 bases, with 11 bases between. Germline V gives CDR1 SEHNR, CDR2 FQNEAQ (reference sequence).

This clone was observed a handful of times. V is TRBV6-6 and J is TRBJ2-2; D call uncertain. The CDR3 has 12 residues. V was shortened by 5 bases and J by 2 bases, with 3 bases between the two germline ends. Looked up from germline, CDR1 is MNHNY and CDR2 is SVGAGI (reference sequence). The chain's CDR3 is CASSTNTGELFF. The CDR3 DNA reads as TGTGCCAGCAGTACCAACACCGGGGAGCTGTTTTTT.

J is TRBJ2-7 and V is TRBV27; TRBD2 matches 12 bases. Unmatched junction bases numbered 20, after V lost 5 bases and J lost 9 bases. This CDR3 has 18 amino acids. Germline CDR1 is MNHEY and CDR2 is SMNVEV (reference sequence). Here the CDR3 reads CASSPTLAGGGGLRGQYF. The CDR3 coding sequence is TGTGCCAGCAGTCCCACACTAGCGGGAGGAGGTGGTCTACGAGGGCAGTACTTC.

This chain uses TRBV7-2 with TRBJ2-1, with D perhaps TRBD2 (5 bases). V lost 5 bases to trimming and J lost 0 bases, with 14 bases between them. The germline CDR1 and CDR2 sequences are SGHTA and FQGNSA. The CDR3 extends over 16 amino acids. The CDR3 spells CASSPEVGGSYNEQFF. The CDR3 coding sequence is TGTGCCAGCAGCCCGGAGGTAGGAGGCTCCTACAATGAGCAGTTCTTC. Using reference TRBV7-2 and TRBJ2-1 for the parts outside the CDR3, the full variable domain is GAGVSQSPSNKVTEKGKDVELRCDPISGHTALYWYRQSLGQGLEFLIYFQGNSAPDKSGLPSDRFSAERTGGSVSTLTIQRTQQEDSAVYLCASSPEVGGSYNEQFFGPGTRLTVL.

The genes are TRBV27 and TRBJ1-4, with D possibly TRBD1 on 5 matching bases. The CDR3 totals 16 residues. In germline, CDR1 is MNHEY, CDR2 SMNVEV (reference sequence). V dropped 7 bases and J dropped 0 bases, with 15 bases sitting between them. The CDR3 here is CASMWRQGATNEKLFF. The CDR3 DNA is TGTGCCAGCATGTGGCGCCAGGGAGCAACTAATGAAAAACTGTTTTTT. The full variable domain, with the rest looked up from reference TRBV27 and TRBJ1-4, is EAQVTQNPRYLITVTGKKLTVTCSQNMNHEYMSWYRQDPGLGLRQIYYSMNVEVTDKGDVPEGYKVSRKEKRNFPLILESPSPNQTSLYFCASMWRQGATNEKLFFGSGTQLSVL.

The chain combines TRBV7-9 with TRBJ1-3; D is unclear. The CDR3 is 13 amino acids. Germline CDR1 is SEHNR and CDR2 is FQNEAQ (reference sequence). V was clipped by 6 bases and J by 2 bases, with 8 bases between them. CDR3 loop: CASRIPAGNTIYF. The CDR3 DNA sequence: TGTGCCAGCAGGATCCCCGCTGGAAACACCATATATTTT.

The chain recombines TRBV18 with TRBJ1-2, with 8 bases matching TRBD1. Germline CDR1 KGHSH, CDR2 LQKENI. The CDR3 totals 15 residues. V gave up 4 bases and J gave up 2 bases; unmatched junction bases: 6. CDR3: CASSRTGTGNYGYTF. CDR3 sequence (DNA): TGTGCCAGCTCACGAACCGGGACAGGCAACTATGGCTACACCTTC.

The CDR3 region is CASTLSGTSKETQYF. CDR3 in DNA: TGTGCCAGTACCCTTTCCGGGACTTCTAAAGAGACCCAGTACTTC. The genes are TRBV19 and TRBJ2-5; the D gene is possibly TRBD2 (6 bases). The CDR3 is 15 amino acids. V shed 7 bases and J shed 3 bases, with 18 bases lying between them. Germline CDR1 reads LNHDA; CDR2 reads SQIVND (reference sequence).

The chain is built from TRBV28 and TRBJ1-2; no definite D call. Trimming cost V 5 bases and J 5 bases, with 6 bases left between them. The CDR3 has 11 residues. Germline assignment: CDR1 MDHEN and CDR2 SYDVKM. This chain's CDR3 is CASSPKYGYTF. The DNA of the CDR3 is TGTGCCAGCAGTCCGAAATATGGCTACACCTTC.

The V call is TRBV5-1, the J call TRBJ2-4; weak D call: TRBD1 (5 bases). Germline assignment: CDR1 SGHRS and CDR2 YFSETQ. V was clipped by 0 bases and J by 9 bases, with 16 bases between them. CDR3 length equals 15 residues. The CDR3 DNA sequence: TGCGCCAGCAGCTTGGCCGTAGGGGTAGGGGCCATTCAGTACTTC. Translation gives CASSLAVGVGAIQYF.

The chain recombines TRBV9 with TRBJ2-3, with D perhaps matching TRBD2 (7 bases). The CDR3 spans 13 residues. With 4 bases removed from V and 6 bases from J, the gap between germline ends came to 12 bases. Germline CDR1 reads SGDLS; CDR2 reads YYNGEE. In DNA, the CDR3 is TGTGCCAGCAGCTTCAGGGGAGGGGATACGCAGTATTTT. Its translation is CASSFRGGDTQYF.

CDR3: CASSYRGVEQFF. Written as DNA, the CDR3 is TGTGCCAGCAGTTACAGGGGCGTTGAGCAGTTCTTC. V is TRBV6-5 and J is TRBJ2-1; perhaps TRBD1 as D (5 bases). The CDR3 length is 12 residues. Germline V gene sequence: CDR1 MNHEY, CDR2 SVGAGI. V lost 2 bases to trimming and J lost 9 bases, with 8 bases between them.

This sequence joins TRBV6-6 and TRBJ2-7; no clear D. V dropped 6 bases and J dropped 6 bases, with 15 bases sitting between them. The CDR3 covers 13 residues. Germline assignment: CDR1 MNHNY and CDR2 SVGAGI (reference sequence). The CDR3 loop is CASSLIQDGEQYF. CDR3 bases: TGTGCCAGCAGCCTCATCCAGGATGGCGAGCAGTACTTC.

The CDR3 DNA is TGTGCCAGCAGCTTTGGTGGTTTGTATGGAGAGACCCAGTACTTC. Protein sequence: CASSFGGLYGETQYF. The chain employs TRBV7-3 and TRBJ2-5; D is uncertain. The CDR3 is made up of 15 amino acids. V gave up 3 bases and J gave up 4 bases, with 15 bases separating them. Germline lookup yields CDR1 SGHTA and CDR2 FQGTGA.

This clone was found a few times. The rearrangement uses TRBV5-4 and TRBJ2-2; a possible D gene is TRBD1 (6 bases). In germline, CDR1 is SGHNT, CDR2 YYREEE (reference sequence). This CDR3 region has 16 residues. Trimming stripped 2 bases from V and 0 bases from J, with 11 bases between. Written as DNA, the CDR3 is TGTGCCAGCAGCTTAGAGCGGACAGCGAACACCGGGGAGCTGTTTTTT. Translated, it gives CASSLERTANTGELFF.